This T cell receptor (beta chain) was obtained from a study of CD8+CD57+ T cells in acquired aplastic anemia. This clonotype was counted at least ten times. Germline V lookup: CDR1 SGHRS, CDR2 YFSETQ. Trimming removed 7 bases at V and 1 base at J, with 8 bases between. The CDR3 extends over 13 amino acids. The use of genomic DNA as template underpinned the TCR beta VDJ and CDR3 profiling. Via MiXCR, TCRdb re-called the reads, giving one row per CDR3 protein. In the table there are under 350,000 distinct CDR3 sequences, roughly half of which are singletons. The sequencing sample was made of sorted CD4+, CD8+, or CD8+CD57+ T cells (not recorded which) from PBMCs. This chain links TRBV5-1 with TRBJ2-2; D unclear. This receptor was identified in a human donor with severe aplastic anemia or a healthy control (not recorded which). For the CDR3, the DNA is TGCGCCAGCGCGGTAAGGAACACCGGGGAGCTGTTTTTT. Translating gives CASAVRNTGELFF.